This TCR beta chain is drawn from a study of cytomegalovirus exposure and HLA in healthy donors (dated by TCRdb to about 2017). Context from the whole study: An earlier analysis of some 500 of the donors reported approximately 270 Gb of sequence data and some 100 million unique TCR beta sequences from around 200 million T cells. About 300 gigabases of sequencing data and tens of millions of unique TCR sequences were included in an early release covering about 620 HLA-typed donors. Of the roughly 430 genotyped donors, 65% to 90% fell in the genetic ancestry cluster associated with self-reported Caucasian donors. The study aimed to test whether signatures of past pathogen exposure could be identified by cataloging public T cell receptors. Using immunosequencing, the study profiled T cell repertoires from around 680 subjects and related those repertoires to cytomegalovirus serostatus. Along with the roughly 670-subject first cohort, a separate validation cohort of over 90 different subjects was used. To predict cytomegalovirus infection status, the study brought together high-throughput TCR immunosequencing, statistical association of individual TCRs with disease status, and machine learning. A later analysis re-analyzed previously published TCR beta repertoires from roughly 690 donors and added high-resolution HLA genotyping to study TCR occurrence patterns. Rather than drawing on any new phenotypic data, the later analysis identified candidate immune exposures from TCR beta sequences and the way those sequences occurred across donors. In an earlier analysis of more than 550 of the donors, high-throughput TCR beta sequencing was used to judge whether each TCR beta V gene segment behaved as functional or pseudogenic. Donor age, sex, ethnicity and CMV serostatus were compiled together with the repertoire data. In a later genetic analysis, genome-wide SNP genotypes for about 55% of the roughly 670 donors were used, and that subset was treated as a discovery cohort. Every repertoire in the discovery cohort had been generated on one and the same sequencing platform. HLA typing covered class I and class II loci at four-digit resolution. The number of typed donors differed by locus: about 629-640 for A, B, C, DRB1 and DQB1; 500 to 550 for DQA1; some 610 for DPA1; and some 470 for DPB1. Because of strong linkage in the cohort, five DR-DQ haplotypes were treated as single units for association and clustering. On average, around 240,000 unique TCR beta nucleotide sequences were sequenced per donor among 398 genotyped donors of the cohort, with around 19% of those sequences being non-productive.

Receptor libraries were prepared by the immunoSEQ multiplex PCR assay. For the multiplex PCR, a mixture combining 60 forward primers for TCR Vbeta segments and 13 reverse primers for TCR Jbeta segments was used. A multiplex PCR assay on genomic DNA amplified the CDR3 region of rearranged TCR beta genes. The Illumina HiSeq System was used to sequence the amplified TCR beta libraries as 87-base-pair reads. The authors processed their data as follows. In a later analysis, roughly 80 million unique TCR beta chains were counted across the 690 or so repertoires, and around 11 million of these chains were shared by at least two donors. Raw reads were error-corrected and collapsed into unique sequences by a nearest-neighbor algorithm in which closely related sequences were merged to remove PCR and sequencing errors. Alignment of CDR3 sequences to IMGT reference sequences was used to assign V, D and J gene segments. For a sequence to be retained, a match of at least six nucleotides to both a V gene segment and a J gene segment was required. Rearrangements were classified as productive when the CDR3 lacked stop codons and remained in frame with V and J, and all other rearrangements were classified as non-productive. CDR3 was defined according to IMGT convention as the region running from the second conserved V-encoded cysteine to the conserved J-encoded phenylalanine. In an earlier analysis of around 570 of the donors, sequences lacking an unambiguous match to a single V gene segment were excluded. An earlier analysis of a few hundred of the donors called V segments functional above 56.7% productive rearrangements and segregating when the between-donor standard deviation exceeded 5%. A statistical classification framework was built for diagnosing cytomegalovirus status from the catalog of TCR beta chain sequences. V and J gene assignment, in a later analysis, came from comparing TCR nucleotide sequences with IMGT/GENE-DB human TR gene sequences. The TCRdist pipeline was used in a later analysis to assign CDR3 sequences and most-parsimonious VDJ recombination scenarios. In a later analysis, every TCR beta chain was defined by the combination of its CDR3 amino acid sequence and its V-gene family, and reads without a unique V-gene family were dropped. In a later analysis, nearly 600 highly shared, low-generation-probability nucleotide sequences were removed to address suspected cross-contamination and a sequencing artifact. In a later analysis, a clonal expansion index was calculated for each public chain from normalized within-repertoire ranks of inferred template counts. In a later analysis, generation probabilities were computed using a VDJ recombination model fitted to out-of-frame rearrangements, and the results were checked against IGoR. A later analysis scored TCR-TCR, TCR-HLA and TCR-CMV co-occurrence with hypergeometric tests, applying a repertoire-size bias correction to TCR pairs. In a later analysis, false discovery rates were estimated by permuting HLA or CMV assignments 20 times. In a later analysis, co-occurring TCRs were grouped using DBSCAN, and TCRdist sequence similarity was added for clustering within HLA-allele-positive subsets. Co-occurrence clustering excluded repertoires with fewer than 30,000 or more than 120,000 public chains, plus five with anomalous nucleotide sharing. This is the immuneACCESS table as TCRdb keeps it, with only in-frame sequences that have V and J called. A part of the clones is gone; compared with another copy, unresolved V genes explain less than half, and the rest is unexplained. V and J calls and clone size are as listed in that table; D and trimming were resolved from the DNA. In this sample the table shows 75,000 to 90,000 clones, about 77% of which occur a single time. Of the sample, 3% to 3.5% is held by the ten largest clones.

In total, fewer than 750 healthy bone marrow donors made up the cohort. All cohort members were sampled while nominally healthy, although unrecorded immune exposures were likely present. The donor tested CMV seronegative and was one of the 352 seronegative cohort members. A peripheral blood sample was provided by each donor, and peripheral blood mononuclear cells were used for TCR beta sequencing. The Qiagen DNeasy Blood Extraction Kit was used to extract genomic DNA from the blood cell samples. The paper as a whole reports these results and caveats: HLA typing was unavailable for some donors at each locus, so association tests used only the typed subset. Assigning TCR associations to individual alleles was difficult when HLA alleles, especially DR and DQ, strongly co-occurred. In a later analysis, TCR association rates were found to vary across HLA loci, with the most associated TCRs seen for DRB1 alleles and the fewest for HLA-C alleles. In this cohort, only TCR beta chains were sequenced, and detectable features were limited by the absence of alpha or paired-chain data. A later analysis found that most CMV-associated TCR beta chains appeared HLA-restricted, with HLA associations seemingly driven largely by CMV exposure. The study listed 164 TCR beta chains as associated with cytomegalovirus. Roughly uniform sequencing depth across donors was assumed in presence/absence analyses, although this assumption may not hold. In vitro tests confirmed that three of the cytomegalovirus-associated TCR beta chains recognize cytomegalovirus antigens. A later analysis associated about 17,000 TCR beta sequences with specific HLA alleles at a false discovery rate of 0.05. The only immune exposure information available for the cohort was CMV serostatus. The sequencing pipeline was judged likely to have produced a cluster of highly shared sequence variants as a technical artifact. Some 15 rarely observed V segments, including chromosome 9 orphons, were excluded from the earlier analysis of about 500 of the donors because counts were too low. Compared with the approximately 670-donor mean, donors in an Asian-associated ancestry cluster had fewer N-insertions in productive TCRs, according to a later genetic analysis. Most TCR sequences were observed very rarely across donors, whereas some public TCRs were present in many individuals. It was suggested by the authors that the approach could potentially be generalized to other disease states and immunological phenotypes. Correlated functional status among segregating V segments might be attributable to linkage disequilibrium, but an unknown experimental factor could not be ruled out. In an earlier analysis of 587 of the donors, most TCR beta V segments were observed in productive rearrangements about 87% or about 30% of the time, broadly matching IMGT annotations. In a later genetic analysis, a missense DCLRE1C variant was associated with V-gene and J-gene trimming of TCR beta chains, and the association was replicated in an independent cohort. A later analysis found that HLA-associated TCR beta chains were more clonally expanded and had lower generation probabilities than equally common non-associated chains. Cytomegalovirus status was reported to be diagnosed by the classifier with high specificity and sensitivity in both the original and validation cohorts. A further reported finding was that TCR beta sequences accurately predicted the HLA-A and HLA-B alleles for most subjects in the first cohort. A later analysis reported that several top co-occurrence clusters appeared linked to parvovirus B19, influenza, CMV and Epstein-Barr virus.

Of note for this clone: This receptor's antigen is unknown. No clone much larger than this one lies a single base away; base qualities are absent.

This clonotype was obtained from a man aged 45-60 years in good health and CMV-seronegative. The sequenced material came from PBMCs.

The CDR3 is CASSVWTGGEGNTIYF. The nucleotide sequence reads as follows: TGTGCCAGCAGCGTATGGACAGGGGGCGAAGGAAACACCATATATTTT. The chain uses TRBV9 and TRBJ1-3; 11 central nucleotides agree with TRBD1. CDR1 and CDR2, looked up from the germline V gene, are SGDLS and YYNGEE. Trimming removed 1 base from V and 4 bases from J; the gene matches leave 4 bases unexplained. Measured from the cysteine to the phenylalanine, the CDR3 is 16 residues long. Here the CDR3 DNA is all that survives: 48 bases in frame from base 1.